The present T cell receptor beta chain was sequenced within a study of siplizumab effects on memory and regulatory T cells. CDR3 length equals 17 residues. Looked up from germline, CDR1 is SGDLS and CDR2 is YYNGEE. Losses at the gene ends were 2 bases for V and 3 bases for J; bases not matched to a gene: 9. TCRdb keeps only in-frame clones here, not all; method: immunoSEQ multiplex PCR. Of some 100,000 clones in the sample, 90% to 95% are singletons; the top ten hold less than 0.85%. Study results and limitations: Mappable alloreactive CD4+ clones came from Treg cells more than 60% of the time on average with siplizumab, against roughly 29% in controls. Of the alloreactive clones, only a minor fraction mapped to unstimulated subsets.

As for this clone: The antigen remains unidentified.

This clonotype was sampled from a human donor in good health. The source material was Tregs sorted from blood. V gene TRBV9 combines with J gene TRBJ2-3; 10 bases are shared with TRBD1. In DNA, the CDR3 is TGTGCCAGCAGCGTGGCTACCGGGACAGGGGTAACAGATACGCAGTATTTT. It codes for CASSVATGTGVTDTQYF.